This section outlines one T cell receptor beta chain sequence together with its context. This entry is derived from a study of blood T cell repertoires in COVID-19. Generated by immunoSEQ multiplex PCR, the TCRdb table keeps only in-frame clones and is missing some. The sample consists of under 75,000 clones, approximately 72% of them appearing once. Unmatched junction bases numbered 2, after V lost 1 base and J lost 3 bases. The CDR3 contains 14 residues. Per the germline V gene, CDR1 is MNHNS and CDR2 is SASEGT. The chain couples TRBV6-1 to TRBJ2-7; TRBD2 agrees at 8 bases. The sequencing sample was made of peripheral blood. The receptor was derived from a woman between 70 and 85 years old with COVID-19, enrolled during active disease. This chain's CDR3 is CASSEGAGGYEQYF. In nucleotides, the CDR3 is TGTGCCAGCAGTGAAGGGGCGGGGGGCTACGAGCAGTACTTC.